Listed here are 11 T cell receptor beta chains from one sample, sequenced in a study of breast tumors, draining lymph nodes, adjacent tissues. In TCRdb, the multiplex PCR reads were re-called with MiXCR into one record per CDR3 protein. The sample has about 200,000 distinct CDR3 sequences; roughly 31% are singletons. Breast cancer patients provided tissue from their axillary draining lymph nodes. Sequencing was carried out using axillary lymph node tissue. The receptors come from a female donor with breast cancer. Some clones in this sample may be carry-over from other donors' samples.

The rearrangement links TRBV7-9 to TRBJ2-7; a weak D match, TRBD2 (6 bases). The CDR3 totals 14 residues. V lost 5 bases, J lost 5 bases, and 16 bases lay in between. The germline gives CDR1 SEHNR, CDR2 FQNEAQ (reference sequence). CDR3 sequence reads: CASSPAFPGDEQYF. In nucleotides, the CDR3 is TGTGCCAGCAGCCCCGCCTTCCCGGGGGACGAGCAGTACTTC. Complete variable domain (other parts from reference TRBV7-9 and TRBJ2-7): DTGVSQNPRHKITKRGQNVTFRCDPISEHNRLYWYRQTLGQGPEFLTYFQNEAQLEKSRLLSDRFSAERPKGSFSTLEIQRTEQGDSAMYLCASSPAFPGDEQYFGPGTRLTVT.

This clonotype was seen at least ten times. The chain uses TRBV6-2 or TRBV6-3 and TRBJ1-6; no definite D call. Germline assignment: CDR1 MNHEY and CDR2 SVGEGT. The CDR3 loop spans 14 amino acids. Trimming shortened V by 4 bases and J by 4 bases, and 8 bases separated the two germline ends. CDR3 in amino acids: CASSSGRYNSPLHF. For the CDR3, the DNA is TGTGCCAGCAGTTCCGGACGGTATAATTCACCCCTCCACTTT.

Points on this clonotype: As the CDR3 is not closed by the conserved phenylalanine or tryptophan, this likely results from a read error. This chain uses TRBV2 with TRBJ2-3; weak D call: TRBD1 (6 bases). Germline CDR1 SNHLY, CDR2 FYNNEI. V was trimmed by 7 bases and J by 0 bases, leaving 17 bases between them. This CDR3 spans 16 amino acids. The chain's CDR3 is CASTRWGPASTDTQYL. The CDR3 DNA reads TGTGCCAGCACCCGATGGGGGCCGGCTAGCACAGATACGCAGTATCTC.

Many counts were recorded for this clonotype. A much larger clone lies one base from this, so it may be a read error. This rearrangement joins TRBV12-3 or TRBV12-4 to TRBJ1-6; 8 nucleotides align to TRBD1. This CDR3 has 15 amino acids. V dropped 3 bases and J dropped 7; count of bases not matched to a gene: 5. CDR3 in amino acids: CASSFGAGGNSPLHF. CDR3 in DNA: TGTGCCAGCAGTTTCGGGGCAGGGGGCAATTCACCCCTCCACTTT.

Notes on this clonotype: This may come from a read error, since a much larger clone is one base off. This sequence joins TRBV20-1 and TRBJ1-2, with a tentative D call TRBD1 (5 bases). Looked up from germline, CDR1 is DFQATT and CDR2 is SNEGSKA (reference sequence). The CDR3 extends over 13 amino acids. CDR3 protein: CSASKGLMYAYTF. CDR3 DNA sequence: TGCAGTGCTAGCAAGGGACTGATGTATGCCTACACCTTC.

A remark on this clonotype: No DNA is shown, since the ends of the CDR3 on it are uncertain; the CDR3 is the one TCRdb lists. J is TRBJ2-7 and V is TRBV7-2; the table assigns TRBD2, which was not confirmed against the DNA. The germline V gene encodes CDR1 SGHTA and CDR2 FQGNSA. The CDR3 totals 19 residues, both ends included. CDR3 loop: CDSSFYICSAGTDSYEQYF.

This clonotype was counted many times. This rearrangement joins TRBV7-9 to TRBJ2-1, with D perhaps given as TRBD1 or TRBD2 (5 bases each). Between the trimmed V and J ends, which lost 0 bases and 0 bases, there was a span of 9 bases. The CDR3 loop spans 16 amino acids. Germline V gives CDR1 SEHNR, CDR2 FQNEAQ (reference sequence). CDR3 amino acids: CASSLAPGSSYNEQFF. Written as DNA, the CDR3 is TGTGCCAGCAGCTTAGCCCCAGGGAGCTCCTACAATGAGCAGTTCTTC.

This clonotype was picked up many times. The CDR3 DNA sequence: TGTGCCAGCAGTTACTCGTTGAGGGCATCCTATAATTCACCCCTCCACTTT. Translated, it gives CASSYSLRASYNSPLHF. The chain combines TRBV6-5 with TRBJ1-6; no clear D. This CDR3 comprises 17 residues. Germline loops: CDR1 MNHEY, CDR2 SVGAGI. Trimming cost V 0 bases and J 1 base, with 10 bases left between them.

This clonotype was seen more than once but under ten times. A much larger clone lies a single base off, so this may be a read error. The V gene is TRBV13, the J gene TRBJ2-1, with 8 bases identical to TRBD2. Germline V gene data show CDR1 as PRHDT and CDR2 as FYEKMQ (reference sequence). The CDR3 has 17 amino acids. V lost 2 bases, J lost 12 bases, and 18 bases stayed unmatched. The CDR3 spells CASSLTSRLAKRHGQFF. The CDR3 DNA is TGTGCCAGCAGCTTAACGAGTCGACTAGCGAAGAGACATGGGCAGTTCTTC.

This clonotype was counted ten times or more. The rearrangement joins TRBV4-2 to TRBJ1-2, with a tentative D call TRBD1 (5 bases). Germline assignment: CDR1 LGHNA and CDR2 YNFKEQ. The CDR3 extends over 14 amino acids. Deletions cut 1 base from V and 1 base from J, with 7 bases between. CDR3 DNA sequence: TGTGCCAGCAGCCAAGGGGGCTTTAACTATGGCTACACCTTC. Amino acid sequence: CASSQGGFNYGYTF.

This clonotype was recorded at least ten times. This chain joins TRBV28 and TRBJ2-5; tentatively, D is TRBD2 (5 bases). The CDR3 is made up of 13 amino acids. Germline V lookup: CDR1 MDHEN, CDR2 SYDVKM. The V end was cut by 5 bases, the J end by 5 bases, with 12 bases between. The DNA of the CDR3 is TGTGCCAGCAGTCCAACTAGTGTCGAGACCCAGTACTTC. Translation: CASSPTSVETQYF.